Presented here are 4 T cell receptor beta chains from one specimen sequenced in a study of vaccination and CD4 T cells after COVID-19. Researchers used the Oncomine TCR Beta short-read assay to sequence DNA from cultured CD4+ T cells. TCRdb reanalysed the PCR reads using MiXCR and keeps one entry per CDR3 protein. The table records around 9,000 distinct CDR3 sequences, 30% to 35% of them present only once. Specified treatment: approximately 9-day PBMC culture with coronavirus spike peptide pools or control peptides (ViraFEST assay). The unexposed donor gave CD4+ T cells before the COVID-19 pandemic (2011-2018). Their recognized antigens are unknown. Sequencing was performed on CD4+ T cells from blood, cultured in vitro. These receptors were obtained from a human donor in good health.

V usage is TRBV9 and J usage is TRBJ1-2; possibly TRBD1 for D (6 bases). This CDR3 has 15 residues. Trimming took off 0 bases at V and 6 bases at J, with 15 bases between the two ends. Germline CDR1 is SGDLS and CDR2 is YYNGEE. This CDR3 is CASSVDPRGGDGYTF. The CDR3 region has the DNA TGTGCCAGCAGCGTAGACCCTCGGGGGGGCGATGGCTACACCTTC.

This clonotype occurred a few times. J is TRBJ1-5 and V is TRBV19, with 8 nucleotides matching TRBD1. The CDR3 sequence is 16 residues long. The trim removed 7 bases at V and 7 bases at J, leaving 15 bases unmatched. Germline values: CDR1 LNHDA, CDR2 SQIVND (reference sequence). The CDR3 spells CASIPPGQGGGQPQHF. The CDR3 DNA follows: TGTGCCAGTATACCCCCTGGACAGGGCGGGGGACAGCCCCAGCATTTT.

The J gene is TRBJ1-6, the V gene TRBV3-1, with 9 bases identical to TRBD1. After removal of 4 bases from V and 6 bases from J, the junction contained 4 bases not matched to a gene. The length of the CDR3 is 15 residues. Germline assignment: CDR1 LGHDT and CDR2 YNNKEL (reference sequence). In nucleotides, the CDR3 is TGTGCCAGCAGCCCACAGGGGGCTCGTAATTCACCCCTCCACTTT. Translation: CASSPQGARNSPLHF.

The chain employs TRBV6-1 and TRBJ1-1; no firm D call. The CDR3 is 15 residues long. V lost 5 bases, J lost 2 bases, and 15 bases lay in between. Germline V CDR1 and CDR2: MNHNS, SASEGT. The CDR3, as DNA: TGTGCCAGCAGTCCTATACTTCTGGGAAACACTGAAGCTTTCTTT. It yields the protein CASSPILLGNTEAFF.